This T cell receptor beta chain was retrieved from a study of T cells in tuberculosis. Study at large: A South African cohort included IGRA-negative adolescents, latently infected IGRA-positive adolescents and adults with active tuberculosis.

Each donor contributed approximately 100,000 T cells on average, unsorted. General study points: Smaller distances to GMM-specific TCRs suggested their expansion in active tuberculosis. The TCR-beta difference was not significant; alpha differences partly reflected length.

With regard to this clone: The antigen remains undetermined.

Produced via immunoSEQ multiplex PCR; TCRdb's table is partial and in-frame only. The sample shows just under 45,000 clones, around 94% of them seen only once. CDR3 length equals 14 residues. V shed 4 bases and J 7 bases; nucleotides not matched to a gene: 10. Germline V gives CDR1 LNHDA, CDR2 SQIVND (reference sequence). This rearrangement joins TRBV19 to TRBJ2-7; TRBD1 matches 7 bases. The sample comprised PBMCs. The TCR was taken from a donor between 5 and 29 years old with latent tuberculosis or without tuberculosis infection. Some clones in this sample may be carry-over from other donors' samples. The CDR3 here is CASSRVDRTLEQYF. As DNA, the CDR3 is TGTGCCAGTAGTAGGGTGGACAGGACCTTGGAGCAGTACTTC.